This TCR beta chain was obtained from a study of T-cell reconstitution after alpha-beta-depleted transplantation in children. Preparation of the TCRbeta library used unique molecular identifiers. TCRdb processed the PCR reads anew with MiXCR; each CDR3 protein has one entry. The table records 600,000 to 700,000 distinct CDR3 sequences, 16% of them present only once. This clonotype came up many times. Relative to the germline gene, one junction end is altered; a read error may explain this. CDR1 is ENHRY, CDR2 SYGVKD, per germline. CDR3 length: 12 amino acids. The sequencing here drew on PBMCs from the stem cell graft donor, taken from the stem cell graft. This clonotype originated in a human donor who donated a stem cell graft to a child with acute myeloid leukemia. The J gene is TRBJ2-5, the V gene TRBV10-3; weak D call: TRBD1 (5 bases). The CDR3 DNA reads as TGTGCCACCAGTGACCCAGGGGAGACCCAGTACTTC. Encoded protein: CATSDPGETQYF.